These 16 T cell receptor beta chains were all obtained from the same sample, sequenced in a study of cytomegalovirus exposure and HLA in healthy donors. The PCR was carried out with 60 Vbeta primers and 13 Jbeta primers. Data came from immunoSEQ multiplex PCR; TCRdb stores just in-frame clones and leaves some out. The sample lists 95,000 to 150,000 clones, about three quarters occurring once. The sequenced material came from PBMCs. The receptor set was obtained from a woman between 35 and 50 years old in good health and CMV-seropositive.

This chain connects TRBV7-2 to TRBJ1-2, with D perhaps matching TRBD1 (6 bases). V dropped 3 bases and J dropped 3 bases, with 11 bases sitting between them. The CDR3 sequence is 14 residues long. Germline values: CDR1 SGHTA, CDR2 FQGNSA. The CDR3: CASSLSGQYYGYTF. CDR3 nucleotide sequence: TGTGCCAGCAGCTTGAGTGGACAGTACTATGGCTACACCTTC.

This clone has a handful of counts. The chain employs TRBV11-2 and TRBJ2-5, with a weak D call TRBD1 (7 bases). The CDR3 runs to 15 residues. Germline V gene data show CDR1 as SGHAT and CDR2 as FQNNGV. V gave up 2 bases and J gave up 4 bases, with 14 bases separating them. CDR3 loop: CASSLLGRGAETQYF. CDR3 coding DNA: TGTGCCAGCAGCTTATTGGGCAGGGGGGCAGAGACCCAGTACTTC.

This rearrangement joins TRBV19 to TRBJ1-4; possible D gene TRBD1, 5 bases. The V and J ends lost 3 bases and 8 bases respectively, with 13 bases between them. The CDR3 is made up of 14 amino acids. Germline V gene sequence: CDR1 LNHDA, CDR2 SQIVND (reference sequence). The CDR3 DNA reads TGTGCCAGTAGTATTAGTGGGGCCGACGAAAAACTGTTTTTT. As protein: CASSISGADEKLFF.

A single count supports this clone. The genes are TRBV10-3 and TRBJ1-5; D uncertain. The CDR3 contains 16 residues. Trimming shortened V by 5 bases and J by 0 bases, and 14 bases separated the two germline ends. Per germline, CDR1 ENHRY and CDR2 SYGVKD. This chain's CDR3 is CAISTAGSGSNQPQHF. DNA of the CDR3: TGTGCCATCAGTACCGCGGGTAGCGGTAGCAATCAGCCCCAGCATTTT.

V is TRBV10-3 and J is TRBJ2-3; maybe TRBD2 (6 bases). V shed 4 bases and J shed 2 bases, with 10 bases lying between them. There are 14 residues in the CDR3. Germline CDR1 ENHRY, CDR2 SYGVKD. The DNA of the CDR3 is TGTGCCATCAGTGCGGGACTGTCCACAGATACGCAGTATTTT. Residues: CAISAGLSTDTQYF.

The DNA for the CDR3 is TGTGCCAGCAGTTCAGCCTCGGGAAACGACAGGGCGGGCTACACCTTC. Translating gives CASSSASGNDRAGYTF. The chain links TRBV6-5 to TRBJ1-2; 7 nucleotides match TRBD1. V trimming: 4 bases; J trimming: 8 bases; junction bases outside the gene matches: 16. The CDR3 sequence is 16 residues long. Germline values: CDR1 MNHEY, CDR2 SVGAGI.

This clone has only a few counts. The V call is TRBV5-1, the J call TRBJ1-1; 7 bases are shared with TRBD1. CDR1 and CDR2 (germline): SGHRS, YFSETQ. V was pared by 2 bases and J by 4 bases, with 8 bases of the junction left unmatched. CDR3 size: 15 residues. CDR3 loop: CASSFGTAVPTEAFF. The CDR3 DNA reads TGCGCCAGCAGCTTCGGGACAGCGGTTCCCACTGAAGCTTTCTTT. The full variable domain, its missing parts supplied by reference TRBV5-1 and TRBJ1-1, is KAGVTQTPRYLIKTRGQQVTLSCSPISGHRSVSWYQQTPGQGLQFLFEYFSETQRNKGNFPGRFSGRQFSNSRSEMNVSTLELGDSALYLCASSFGTAVPTEAFFGQGTRLTVV.

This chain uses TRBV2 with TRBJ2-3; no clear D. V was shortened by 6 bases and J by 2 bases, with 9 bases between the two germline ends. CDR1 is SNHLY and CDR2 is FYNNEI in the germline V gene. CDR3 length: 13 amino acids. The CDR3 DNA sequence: TGTGCCAGCAGATCTGGGCTCACAGATACGCAGTATTTT. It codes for CASRSGLTDTQYF.

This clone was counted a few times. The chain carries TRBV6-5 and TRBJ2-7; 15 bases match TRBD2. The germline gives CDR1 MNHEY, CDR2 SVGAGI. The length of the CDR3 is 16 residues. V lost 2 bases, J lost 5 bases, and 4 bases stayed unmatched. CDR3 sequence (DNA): TGTGCCAGCAGTTACAAGGGACTAGCGGGAGGCGACGAGCAGTACTTC. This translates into CASSYKGLAGGDEQYF.

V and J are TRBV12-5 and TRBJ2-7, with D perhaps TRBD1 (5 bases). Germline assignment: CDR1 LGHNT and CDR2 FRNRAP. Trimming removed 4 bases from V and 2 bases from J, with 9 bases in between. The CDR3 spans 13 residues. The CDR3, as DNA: TGTGCTAGTGGTTGGGGCAGGGCCTACGAGCAGTACTTC. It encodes CASGWGRAYEQYF.

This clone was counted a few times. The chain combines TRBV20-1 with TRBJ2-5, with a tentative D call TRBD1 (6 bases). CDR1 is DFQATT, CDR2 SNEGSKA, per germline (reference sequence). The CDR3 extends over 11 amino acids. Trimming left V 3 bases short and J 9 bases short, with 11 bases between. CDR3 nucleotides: TGCAGTGCTAGCAGGCAGGGGTCCCAGTACTTC. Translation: CSASRQGSQYF.

In nucleotides, the CDR3 is TGTGCCAGCAGCCCATCTAGCGGGAGGACAGATACGCAGTATTTT. Translation: CASSPSSGRTDTQYF. V usage is TRBV7-3 and J usage is TRBJ2-3, with 11 bases identical to TRBD2. Looked up from germline, CDR1 is SGHTA and CDR2 is FQGTGA. The CDR3 consists of 15 residues. Trimming at V came to 5 bases and at J to 3 bases, leaving 4 bases not matched to a gene.

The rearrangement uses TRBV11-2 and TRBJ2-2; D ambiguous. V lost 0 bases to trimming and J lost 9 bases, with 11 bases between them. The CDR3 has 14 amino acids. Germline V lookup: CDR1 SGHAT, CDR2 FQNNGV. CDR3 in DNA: TGTGCCAGCAGCTTAGATCCGAGTATCCGGGAGCTGTTTTTT. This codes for CASSLDPSIRELFF.

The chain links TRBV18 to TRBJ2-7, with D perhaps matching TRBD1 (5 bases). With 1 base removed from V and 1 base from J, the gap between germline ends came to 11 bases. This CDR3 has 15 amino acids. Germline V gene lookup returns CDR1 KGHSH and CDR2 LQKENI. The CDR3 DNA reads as TGTGCCAGCTCACCACGGGCTACAGGTTCCTACGAGCAGTACTTC. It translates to CASSPRATGSYEQYF.

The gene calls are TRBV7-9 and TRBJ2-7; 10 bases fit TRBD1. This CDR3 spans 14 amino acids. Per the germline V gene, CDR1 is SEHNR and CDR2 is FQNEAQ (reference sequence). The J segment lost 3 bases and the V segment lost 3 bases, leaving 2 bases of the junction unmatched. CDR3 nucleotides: TGTGCCAGCAGCTTGGGACAGGGGAACTACGAGCAGTACTTC. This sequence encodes CASSLGQGNYEQYF.

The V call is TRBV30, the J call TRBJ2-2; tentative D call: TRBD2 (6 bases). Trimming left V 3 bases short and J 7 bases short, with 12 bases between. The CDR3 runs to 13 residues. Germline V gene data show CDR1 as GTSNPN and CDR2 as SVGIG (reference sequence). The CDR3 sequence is CAWSPRGNGELFF. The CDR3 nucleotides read TGTGCCTGGAGCCCTCGGGGGAACGGGGAGCTGTTTTTT. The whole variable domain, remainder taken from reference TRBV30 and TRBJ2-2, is SQTIHQWPATLVQPVGSPLSLECTVEGTSNPNLYWYRQAAGRGLQLLFYSVGIGQISSEVPQNLSASRPQDRQFILSSKKLLLSDSGFYLCAWSPRGNGELFFGEGSRLTVL.